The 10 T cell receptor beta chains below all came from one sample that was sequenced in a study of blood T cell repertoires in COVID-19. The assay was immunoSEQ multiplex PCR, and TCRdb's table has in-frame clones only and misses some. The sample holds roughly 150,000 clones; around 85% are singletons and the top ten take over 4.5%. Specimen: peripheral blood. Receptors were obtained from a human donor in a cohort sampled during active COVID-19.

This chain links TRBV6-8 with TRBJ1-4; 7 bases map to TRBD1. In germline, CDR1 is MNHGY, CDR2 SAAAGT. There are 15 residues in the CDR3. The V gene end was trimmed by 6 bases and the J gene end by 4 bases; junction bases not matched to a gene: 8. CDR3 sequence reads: CASSQTGPRNEKLFF. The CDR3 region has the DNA TGTGCCAGCAGCCAGACAGGGCCACGTAATGAAAAACTGTTTTTT.

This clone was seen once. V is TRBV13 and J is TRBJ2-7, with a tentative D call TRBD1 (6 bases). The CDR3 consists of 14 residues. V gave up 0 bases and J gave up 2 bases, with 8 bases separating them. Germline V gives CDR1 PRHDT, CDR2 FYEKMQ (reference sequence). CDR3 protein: CASSLGQGTYEQYF. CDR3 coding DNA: TGTGCCAGCAGCTTAGGACAGGGAACCTACGAGCAGTACTTC.

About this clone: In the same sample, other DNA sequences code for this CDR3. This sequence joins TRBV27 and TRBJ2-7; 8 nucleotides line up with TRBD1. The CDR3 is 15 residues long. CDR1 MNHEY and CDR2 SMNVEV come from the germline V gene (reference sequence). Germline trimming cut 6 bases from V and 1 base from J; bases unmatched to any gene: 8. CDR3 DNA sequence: TGTGCCAGCAGCCTCGGACAGGGAAAGTCCTACGAGCAGTACTTC. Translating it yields CASSLGQGKSYEQYF.

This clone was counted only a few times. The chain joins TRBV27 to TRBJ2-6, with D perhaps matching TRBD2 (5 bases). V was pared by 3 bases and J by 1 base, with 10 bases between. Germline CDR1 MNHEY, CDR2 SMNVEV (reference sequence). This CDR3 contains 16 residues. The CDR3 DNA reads TGTGCCAGCAGTTTTGGTACGGGGTCTGGGGCCAACGTCCTGACTTTC. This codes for CASSFGTGSGANVLTF.

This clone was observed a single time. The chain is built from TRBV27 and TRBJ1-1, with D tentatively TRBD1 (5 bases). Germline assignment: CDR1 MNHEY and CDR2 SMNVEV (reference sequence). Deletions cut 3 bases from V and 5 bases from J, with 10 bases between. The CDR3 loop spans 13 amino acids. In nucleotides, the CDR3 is TGTGCCAGCAGTTTTCAGGGTTTAACTGAAGCTTTCTTT. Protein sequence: CASSFQGLTEAFF.

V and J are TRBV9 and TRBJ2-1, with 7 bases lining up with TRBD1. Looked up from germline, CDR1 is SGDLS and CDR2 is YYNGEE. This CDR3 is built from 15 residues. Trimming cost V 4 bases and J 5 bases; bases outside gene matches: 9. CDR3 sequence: CASSPEGTVHNEQFF. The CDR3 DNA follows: TGTGCCAGCAGCCCTGAGGGGACAGTACACAATGAGCAGTTCTTC.

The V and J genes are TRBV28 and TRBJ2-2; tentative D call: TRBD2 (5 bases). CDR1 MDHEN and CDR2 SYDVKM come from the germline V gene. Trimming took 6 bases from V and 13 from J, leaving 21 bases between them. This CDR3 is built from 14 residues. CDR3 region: CASSPARVGSALFF. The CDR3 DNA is TGTGCCAGCAGCCCAGCCCGGGTAGGGAGCGCGCTGTTTTTT.

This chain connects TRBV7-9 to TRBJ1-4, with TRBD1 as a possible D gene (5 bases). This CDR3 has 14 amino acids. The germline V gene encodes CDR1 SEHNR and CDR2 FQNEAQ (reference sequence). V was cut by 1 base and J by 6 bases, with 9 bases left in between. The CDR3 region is CASSLGGVHEKLFF. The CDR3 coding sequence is TGTGCCAGCAGCTTAGGGGGGGTTCATGAAAAACTGTTTTTT.

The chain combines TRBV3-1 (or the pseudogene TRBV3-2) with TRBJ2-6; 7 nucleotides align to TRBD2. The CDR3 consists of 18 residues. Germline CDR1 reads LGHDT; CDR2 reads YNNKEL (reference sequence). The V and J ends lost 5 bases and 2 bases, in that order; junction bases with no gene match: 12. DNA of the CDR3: TGTGCCAGCAGCGAGCGGCGGGGGAAGGCTGCTGGGGCCAACGTCCTGACTTTC. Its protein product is CASSERRGKAAGANVLTF.

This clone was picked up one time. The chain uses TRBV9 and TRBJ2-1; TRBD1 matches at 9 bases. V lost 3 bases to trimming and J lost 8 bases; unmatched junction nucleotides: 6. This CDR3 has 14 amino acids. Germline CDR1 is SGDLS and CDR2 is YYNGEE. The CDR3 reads CASSGGTGRHEQFF. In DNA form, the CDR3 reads TGTGCCAGCAGCGGAGGGACAGGGAGGCATGAGCAGTTCTTC.